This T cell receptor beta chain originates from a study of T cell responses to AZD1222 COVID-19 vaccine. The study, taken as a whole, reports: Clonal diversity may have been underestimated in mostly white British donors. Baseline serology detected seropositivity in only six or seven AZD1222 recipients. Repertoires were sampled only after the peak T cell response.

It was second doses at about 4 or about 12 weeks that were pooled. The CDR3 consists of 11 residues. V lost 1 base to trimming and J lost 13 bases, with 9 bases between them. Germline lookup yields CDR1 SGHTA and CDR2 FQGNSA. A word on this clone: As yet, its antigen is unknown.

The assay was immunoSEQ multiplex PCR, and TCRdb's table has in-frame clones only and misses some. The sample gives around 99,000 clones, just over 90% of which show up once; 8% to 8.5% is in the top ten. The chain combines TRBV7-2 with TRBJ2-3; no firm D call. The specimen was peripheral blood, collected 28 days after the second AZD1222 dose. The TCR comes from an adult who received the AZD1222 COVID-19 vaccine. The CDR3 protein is CASSLVSLEYF. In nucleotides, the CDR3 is TGTGCCAGCAGCTTAGTGTCCTTGGAGTATTTT.